A selection of T cell receptor beta chains follows, all from one sample in a study of cytomegalovirus exposure and HLA in healthy donors. Data came from immunoSEQ multiplex PCR; TCRdb stores just in-frame clones and leaves some out. The table lists some 150,000 clones, roughly 70% of them singletons, with over 4% in the top ten. The sequenced material came from PBMCs. Every receptor here comes from a man in his forties or fifties in good health and CMV-seropositive. Each CDR3 is given with its conserved first and last residue. D genes are given only for firm matches. Some rows have no size entry. The others give once, few or many, or a class for an expanded clone.

v_gene	d_gene	abundance	j_gene	CDR3nt	CDR3aa
TRBV18	TRBD2	few	TRBJ2-5	TGTGCCAGCTCAATACAGGGGACTAGCGGGGGTCCAACCCAAGAGACCCAGTACTTC	CASSIQGTSGGPTQETQYF
TRBV5-4	TRBD1	-	TRBJ2-7	TGTGCCAGCAGTGTCGGGACAGGATCCTACGAGCAGTACTTC	CASSVGTGSYEQYF
TRBV29-1	-	-	TRBJ1-1	TGCAGCGCCCGTCTACGGTTGAACACTGAAGCTTTCTTT	CSARLRLNTEAFF
TRBV29-1	TRBD1	-	TRBJ2-5	TGCAGCGTTGGCGGGGGACAGGGGGCTCCAGAGACCCAGTACTTC	CSVGGGQGAPETQYF
TRBV18	TRBD1	-	TRBJ1-6	TGTGCCAGCTCCCACAACGGACAGGCTAATTCACCCCTCCACTTT	CASSHNGQANSPLHF
TRBV18	TRBD1	-	TRBJ1-4	TGTGCCAGCTCACCACCTATCGGGACAGGGTTTGTGAAACTGTTTTTT	CASSPPIGTGFVKLFF
TRBV7-6	-	-	TRBJ1-3	TGTGCCAGCAGCCGCACGGGGGGCTCTGGAAACACCATATATTTT	CASSRTGGSGNTIYF
TRBV19	TRBD2	-	TRBJ2-3	TGTGCCAGTAGCCTCCGGTCGGGCGGGGGGAAGTATTTT	CASSLRSGGGKYF
TRBV5-5	-	-	TRBJ1-2	TGTGCCAGCAGCTTCGAGGGAGGATTTGACTATGGCTACACCTTC	CASSFEGGFDYGYTF
TRBV6-6	-	-	TRBJ1-5	TGTGCCAGCAGTTACCGTCCCCAGGGCGGCAATCAGCCCCAGCATTTT	CASSYRPQGGNQPQHF
TRBV5-1	TRBD1	-	TRBJ1-2	TGCGCCAGCAGCTTGGGGTCAGGGGGCGCCGGCTATGGCTACACCTTC	CASSLGSGGAGYGYTF
TRBV6-5	TRBD1	-	TRBJ2-7	TGTGCCAGCAGTTTCCAACAGGGGGGCGAGCAGTACTTC	CASSFQQGGEQYF
TRBV6-5	-	-	TRBJ1-4	TGTGCCAGCAGTTGGGGGAGGTCTAATGAAAAACTGTTTTTT	CASSWGRSNEKLFF
TRBV19	-	once	TRBJ1-5	TGTGCCAGTAGTATAGATCACGGAGGAGGTCAGCCCCAGCATTTT	CASSIDHGGGQPQHF
TRBV7-2	TRBD2	-	TRBJ2-5	TGTGCCAGCAGCTTATCCCCAGCGGGGGGGCCAGAGACCCAGTACTTC	CASSLSPAGGPETQYF
TRBV7-9	TRBD1	once	TRBJ1-4	TGTGCCAGCAGCTTAGGATCGGGACAGGGTGAAAAACTGTTTTTT	CASSLGSGQGEKLFF
TRBV9	TRBD1	-	TRBJ2-1	TGTGCCAGCAGCGGTCCCGGGACAGGGAATGAGCAGTTCTTC	CASSGPGTGNEQFF
TRBV19	-	-	TRBJ2-1	TGTGCCAGTAGTATCTCCGCCTACAATGAGCAGTTCTTC	CASSISAYNEQFF
TRBV2	TRBD1	-	TRBJ2-1	TGTGCCAGCAAACGGGACAGGAATGTGGATGAGCAGTTCTTC	CASKRDRNVDEQFF
TRBV11-3	-	once	TRBJ1-4	TGTGCCAGCAGCCGGGGGACTGAAAAACTGTTTTTT	CASSRGTEKLFF
TRBV6-1	-	few	TRBJ1-3	TGTGCCAGCAGTGACCAGGGAGGGGTCGGAAGCACCATATATTTT	CASSDQGGVGSTIYF
TRBV19	-	-	TRBJ1-5	TGTGCCAGTAAGGGGATAGAAAGCAATCAGCCCCAGCATTTT	CASKGIESNQPQHF
TRBV29-1	-	-	TRBJ1-5	TGCAGCGTTGCGGGATCCAATAGCAATCAGCCCCAGCATTTT	CSVAGSNSNQPQHF
TRBV7-9	-	-	TRBJ2-1	TGTGCCAGCAGCTCGGGTCGGGGGGCAGGGCGCTACAATGAGCAGTTCTTC	CASSSGRGAGRYNEQFF
TRBV7-6	-	-	TRBJ2-7	TGTGCCAGCAGCTCGACCCCGGGACTCCAAACGTACGAGCAGTACTTC	CASSSTPGLQTYEQYF
TRBV13	-	once	TRBJ2-1	TGTGCCAGCAGCTTAGGACAGAGCTCCTACAATGAGCAGTTCTTC	CASSLGQSSYNEQFF
TRBV18	-	-	TRBJ1-1	TGTGCCAGCTCACCGCTCGACATAACAGGCGGAACTGAAGCTTTCTTT	CASSPLDITGGTEAFF
TRBV5-1	TRBD2	-	TRBJ2-5	TGCGCCAGCAGCTTGGGGCCTAGCGGGCAAGAGACCCAGTACTTC	CASSLGPSGQETQYF
TRBV5-1	-	-	TRBJ1-2	TGCGCCAGCAGCGAGATGGGGGACTCGGGTGGCTACACCTTC	CASSEMGDSGGYTF
TRBV5-1	TRBD1	-	TRBJ2-5	TGCGCCAGCAGCTTTTTAGGGGGCTCTTTGCAAGAGACCCAGTACTTC	CASSFLGGSLQETQYF
TRBV19	-	-	TRBJ2-7	TGTGCCAGTAGCAACACCTACGAGCAGTACTTC	CASSNTYEQYF
TRBV6-1	-	few	TRBJ1-1	TGTGCCAGCAGTGAAGCCTTGGGGGCCACTGAAGCTTTCTTT	CASSEALGATEAFF
TRBV5-6	-	-	TRBJ1-1	TGTGCCAGCAACAGACTACTGAACACTGAAGCTTTCTTT	CASNRLLNTEAFF
TRBV6-6	TRBD1	few	TRBJ1-1	TGTGCCAGCAGGGACAGGATGAACACTGAAGCTTTCTTT	CASRDRMNTEAFF
TRBV7-9	TRBD2	-	TRBJ2-3	TGTGCCAGCAGCTTAGCCTCTAGCGGGAGGACAGATACGCAGTATTTT	CASSLASSGRTDTQYF
TRBV9	-	-	TRBJ2-3	TGTGCCAGCAGCGTCACGGGTGCTGGAGATACGCAGTATTTT	CASSVTGAGDTQYF
TRBV6-5	TRBD1	-	TRBJ1-3	TGTGCCAGCAGCTATAGCAGGGGGTCCGGAAACACCATATATTTT	CASSYSRGSGNTIYF
TRBV19	TRBD1	-	TRBJ1-6	TGTGCCAGTAGTCCCGACAGGGAGAGCTCCTATAATTCACCCCTCCACTTT	CASSPDRESSYNSPLHF
TRBV2	TRBD1	-	TRBJ2-7	TGTGCCAGCACCCGGGACAGGGGGTCGTACGAGCAGTACTTC	CASTRDRGSYEQYF
TRBV5-1	TRBD1	-	TRBJ1-1	TGCGCCAGCAGCTTACGACAGGGGCTGAACACTGAAGCTTTCTTT	CASSLRQGLNTEAFF
TRBV19	TRBD1	-	TRBJ1-5	TGTGCCAGTAGTCCCGCCTCCGGGACAGTACTCAATCAGCCCCAGCATTTT	CASSPASGTVLNQPQHF
TRBV7-2	-	once	TRBJ2-7	TGTGCCAGCAGTGGGTGGAGCGCCTACGAGCAGTACTTC	CASSGWSAYEQYF
TRBV5-1	-	-	TRBJ1-1	TGCGCCAGCAGCTTGGCAGGGTTCACTGAAGCTTTCTTT	CASSLAGFTEAFF
TRBV18	-	-	TRBJ2-2	TGTGCCAGCTCGCCTACGACAGGAGACACCGGGGAGCTGTTTTTT	CASSPTTGDTGELFF
TRBV5-6	-	-	TRBJ2-5	TGTGCCAGCAGCTTCCGGGAGACCCAGTACTTC	CASSFRETQYF
TRBV5-5	TRBD1	few	TRBJ2-7	TGTGCCAGCAGCTTGCCCAGTCCCGGGACAGGATACGAGCAGTACTTC	CASSLPSPGTGYEQYF
TRBV7-2	-	-	TRBJ1-5	TGTGCCAGCAGCTTTCCAGGGAATAATCAGCCCCAGCATTTT	CASSFPGNNQPQHF
TRBV5-6	TRBD2	-	TRBJ2-1	TGTGCCAGCAGCTCCAGGACTTCGGGACTAGCGGGAGGGCATGAGCAGTTCTTC	CASSSRTSGLAGGHEQFF
TRBV2	TRBD1	-	TRBJ1-1	TGTGCCAGCAGCGACAGGGCTGAGCGGACTGAAGCTTTCTTT	CASSDRAERTEAFF
TRBV7-2	TRBD1	-	TRBJ1-2	TGTGCCAGCAGCGACCGACAGGGCTTAGGCGGCTACACCTTC	CASSDRQGLGGYTF
TRBV5-4	TRBD1	-	TRBJ2-1	TGTGCCAGCAGCAGGGGACAGGTTGGAGAATATGAGCAGTTCTTC	CASSRGQVGEYEQFF
TRBV28	-	-	TRBJ1-1	TGTGCCAGCAGTGAGGTAGGGAGCACTGAAGCTTTCTTT	CASSEVGSTEAFF
TRBV7-6	TRBD1	-	TRBJ2-2	TGTGCCAGCAGCCAGGACAGGCTGAGGGGGAAAAACACCGGGGAGCTGTTTTTT	CASSQDRLRGKNTGELFF
TRBV7-2	-	-	TRBJ2-7	TGTGCCAGCAGCTTAGAGGAGGGCTACGAGCAGTACTTC	CASSLEEGYEQYF
TRBV10-2	TRBD1	few	TRBJ1-2	TGCGCCAGCAGTGTTTCGGACAGGGGAACGTATGGCTACACCTTC	CASSVSDRGTYGYTF
TRBV6-6	-	-	TRBJ1-2	TGTGCCAGCAGTTACCCAGGGGAAGGCTACACCTTC	CASSYPGEGYTF
TRBV10-3	-	-	TRBJ2-7	TGTGCCATCAAGGTCACAGCCGAAGCCTACGAGCAGTACTTC	CAIKVTAEAYEQYF
TRBV5-1	-	-	TRBJ2-2	TGCGCCAGCAGCCCCCAGGTAAACACCGGGGAGCTGTTTTTT	CASSPQVNTGELFF
TRBV7-2	-	once	TRBJ1-1	TGTGCCAGCAGCCTAATGAACACTGAAGCTTTCTTT	CASSLMNTEAFF